This TCR beta chain was retrieved from a study of cytomegalovirus exposure and HLA in healthy donors. Study-wide findings and caveats: The study recorded some 160 TCR beta chains that were cytomegalovirus-associated. HLA restriction was apparent for most CMV-associated TCR beta chains in a later analysis.

V shed 0 bases and J shed 2 bases, with 10 bases lying between them. The germline V gene encodes CDR1 MNHEY and CDR2 SMNVEV (reference sequence). The CDR3 contains 15 residues. The PCR was carried out with 60 Vbeta primers and 13 Jbeta primers. Clones were sequenced by immunoSEQ multiplex PCR, and TCRdb holds only the in-frame ones, with some missing. The sample includes about 150,000 clones, roughly 82% of them seen just once. Worth noting for this clone: As yet, its antigen is unknown.

This TCR derives from a man in his thirties or forties in good health and CMV-seropositive. The chain employs TRBV27 and TRBJ2-5, with a possible D match to TRBD2 (5 bases). Sequenced sample: PBMCs. The CDR3 DNA reads as TGTGCCAGCAGTTTATCCTGGACTCCACAAGAGACCCAGTACTTC. Its protein product is CASSLSWTPQETQYF.